The 24 T cell receptor beta chains given below trace back to one sample, sequenced in a study of cytomegalovirus exposure and HLA in healthy donors. The PCR ran on 60 Vbeta and 13 Jbeta primers. The table came from immunoSEQ multiplex PCR; TCRdb's copy has only in-frame clones and leaves some out. The table lists approximately 110,000 clones, just under 70% of them singletons. The source material was PBMCs. All receptors derive from an older woman in good health and CMV-seropositive.

This clone occurred a few times. The rearrangement uses TRBV7-9 and TRBJ2-2; tentative D call: TRBD1 (5 bases). The CDR3 covers 15 residues. V dropped 4 bases and J dropped 3 bases, with 12 bases sitting between them. Germline V CDR1 and CDR2: SEHNR, FQNEAQ (reference sequence). The CDR3 sequence: CASSSSDTYTGELFF. The DNA for the CDR3 is TGTGCCAGCAGCTCCTCGGACACCTACACCGGGGAGCTGTTTTTT.

V is TRBV7-2 and J is TRBJ2-3; D remains unclear. V lost 0 bases and J 8 bases, leaving 12 bases between the germline ends. In germline, CDR1 is SGHTA, CDR2 FQGNSA. The CDR3 spans 14 residues. CDR3 nucleotides: TGTGCCAGCAGCTTAGCGGAGACTTTGACTACGCAGTATTTT. Protein product: CASSLAETLTTQYF. Supplemented by reference TRBV7-2 and TRBJ2-3, the full variable domain reads GAGVSQSPSNKVTEKGKDVELRCDPISGHTALYWYRQSLGQGLEFLIYFQGNSAPDKSGLPSDRFSAERTGGSVSTLTIQRTQQEDSAVYLCASSLAETLTTQYFGPGTRLTVL.

A few counts support this clone. The chain uses TRBV25-1 and TRBJ1-1; no clear D. CDR1 MGHDK and CDR2 SYGVNS come from the germline V gene. Trimming pared 7 bases from V and 0 bases from J, leaving 6 bases between. The length of the CDR3 is 12 residues. The CDR3 region is CASNGLNTEAFF. The CDR3 DNA is TGTGCCAGCAATGGGCTGAACACTGAAGCTTTCTTT.

The chain joins TRBV11-2 to TRBJ2-7; tentatively, D is TRBD1 (5 bases). Trimming shortened V by 6 bases and J by 11 bases, and 20 bases separated the two germline ends. The CDR3 consists of 13 residues. Germline V CDR1 and CDR2: SGHAT, FQNNGV. The CDR3 reads CASSLWQTVREYF. CDR3 DNA sequence: TGTGCCAGCAGTTTATGGCAGACAGTTCGTGAGTACTTC.

The rearrangement links TRBV25-1 to TRBJ1-1; 7 bases agree with TRBD1. V shed 1 base and J 2 bases; nucleotides not matched to a gene: 4. CDR3 length equals 15 residues. Germline CDR1 reads MGHDK; CDR2 reads SYGVNS. In DNA, the CDR3 is TGTGCCAGCAGTGAATTGGGACAGACCAACACTGAAGCTTTCTTT. Protein sequence: CASSELGQTNTEAFF.

This clone has just one count. The gene calls are TRBV6-1 and TRBJ2-7, with 7 nucleotides matching TRBD1. The CDR3 spans 12 residues. CDR1 is MNHNS, CDR2 SASEGT, per germline. V lost 6 bases, J lost 4 bases, and 3 bases stayed unmatched. The CDR3, as DNA: TGTGCCAGCAGGGGGGACAGATACGAGCAGTACTTC. Its protein is CASRGDRYEQYF.

This rearrangement joins TRBV29-1 to TRBJ1-1; 7 bases are a match to TRBD1. Germline V gives CDR1 SQVTM, CDR2 ANQGSEA. Unmatched junction bases numbered 11, after V lost 6 bases and J lost 1 base. The CDR3 consists of 15 residues. The CDR3 bases are TGCAGCGTCCACGTCAGGGGGGTGGGGAACACTGAAGCTTTCTTT. Translation: CSVHVRGVGNTEAFF.

V and J are TRBV5-1 and TRBJ2-2; a weak D match, TRBD1 (6 bases). V dropped 5 bases and J dropped 2 bases, with 10 bases sitting between them. This CDR3 has 14 residues. CDR1 and CDR2 from the germline V gene are SGHRS and YFSETQ. The CDR3 nucleotides are TGCGCCAGCAGTGAGGGGGATAACACCGGGGAGCTGTTTTTT. Its translation is CASSEGDNTGELFF. The whole variable domain, filled in from reference TRBV5-1 and TRBJ2-2, reads KAGVTQTPRYLIKTRGQQVTLSCSPISGHRSVSWYQQTPGQGLQFLFEYFSETQRNKGNFPGRFSGRQFSNSRSEMNVSTLELGDSALYLCASSEGDNTGELFFGEGSRLTVL.

This clone was picked up a small number of times. The chain is built from TRBV5-1 and TRBJ2-2; possible D gene TRBD2, 6 bases. Germline V lookup: CDR1 SGHRS, CDR2 YFSETQ. The CDR3 is made up of 18 amino acids. V lost 0 bases and J 1 base, leaving 16 bases between the germline ends. The CDR3 region has the DNA TGCGCCAGCAGCTTGGCGTCTGTTAGTAGCGGGAACACCGGGGAGCTGTTTTTT. Residues: CASSLASVSSGNTGELFF. The variable domain in full, with the rest retrieved from reference TRBV5-1 and TRBJ2-2, is KAGVTQTPRYLIKTRGQQVTLSCSPISGHRSVSWYQQTPGQGLQFLFEYFSETQRNKGNFPGRFSGRQFSNSRSEMNVSTLELGDSALYLCASSLASVSSGNTGELFFGEGSRLTVL.

The table lists this clone with a count of one. The genes are TRBV14 and TRBJ1-2; D ambiguous. The length of the CDR3 is 13 residues. Germline CDR1 is SGHDN and CDR2 is FVKESK. The V and J ends lost 0 bases and 2 bases respectively, with 4 bases between them. CDR3 sequence (DNA): TGTGCCAGCAGCCAAGAGTTAAACTATGGCTACACCTTC. The encoded protein is CASSQELNYGYTF.

The chain employs TRBV19 and TRBJ2-1; 7 nucleotides match TRBD1. The J segment lost 10 bases and the V segment lost 10 bases, leaving 13 bases of the junction unmatched. This CDR3 is 13 amino acids long. Germline CDR1 and CDR2: LNHDA and SQIVND (reference sequence). This chain's CDR3 is CATSDRAQDEQFF. In nucleotides, the CDR3 is TGTGCCACCTCCGACAGGGCACAAGACGAGCAGTTCTTC.

The J gene is TRBJ2-7, the V gene TRBV15, with D hard to call. This CDR3 has 14 residues. V gave up 1 base and J gave up 4 bases, with 11 bases separating them. CDR1 and CDR2 (germline): LNHNV, YYDKDF (reference sequence). CDR3 sequence reads: CATSRGVFRYEQYF. Here the CDR3 DNA reads TGTGCCACCAGCAGAGGCGTGTTCCGTTACGAGCAGTACTTC.

The rearrangement links TRBV19 to TRBJ1-4; D may be TRBD1 (6 bases). CDR3 length equals 15 residues. Between the trimmed V and J ends, which lost 7 bases and 4 bases, there was a span of 16 bases. The germline V gene has CDR1 LNHDA and CDR2 SQIVND (reference sequence). The CDR3 protein is CASKSDGTINEKLFF. The CDR3, as DNA: TGTGCCAGTAAGAGTGACGGGACAATTAATGAAAAACTGTTTTTT.

This clone occurred once. The CDR3 sequence: CASSESGVRAEAFF. The CDR3 bases are TGTGCCAGCAGTGAATCGGGGGTACGCGCTGAAGCTTTCTTT. The rearrangement links TRBV25-1 to TRBJ1-1; possibly TRBD1 for D (5 bases). Germline CDR1 and CDR2: MGHDK and SYGVNS. The V gene lost 1 base and the J gene lost 6 bases, with 12 bases spanning the gap. This CDR3 contains 14 residues. Based on the CDR3 plus reference TRBV25-1 and TRBJ1-1, the full variable domain is EADIYQTPRYLVIGTGKKITLECSQTMGHDKMYWYQQDPGMELHLIHYSYGVNSTEKGDLSSESTVSRIRTEHFPLTLESARPSHTSQYLCASSESGVRAEAFFGQGTRLTVV.

This chain joins TRBV7-2 and TRBJ1-2, with unresolved D. The V end lost 6 bases, the J end lost 1 base, and 18 bases lay between the germline ends. The CDR3 extends over 16 amino acids. From germline, CDR1 is SGHTA and CDR2 FQGNSA. CDR3 residues: CASSREMAGNNYGYTF. CDR3 nucleotides: TGTGCCAGCAGTCGAGAGATGGCAGGCAATAACTATGGCTACACCTTC.

This CDR3 reads CASSEWHGDGYTF. CDR3 nucleotide sequence: TGTGCCAGCAGTGAATGGCACGGAGATGGCTACACCTTC. V usage is TRBV25-1 and J usage is TRBJ1-2; D gene ambiguous. CDR1 and CDR2 (germline): MGHDK, SYGVNS. The CDR3 is made up of 13 amino acids. Deletions cut 1 base from V and 6 bases from J, with 9 bases between.

Only a few counts were recorded for this clone. This chain joins TRBV7-8 and TRBJ1-5, with a possible D match to TRBD1 (6 bases). Germline V gene sequence: CDR1 SGHVS, CDR2 FQNEAQ. V lost 5 bases and J lost 7, with 12 bases in between. This CDR3 spans 13 amino acids. The CDR3 loop is CASSDGQSQPQHF. The CDR3 coding sequence is TGTGCCAGCAGCGATGGACAGAGCCAGCCCCAGCATTTT.

The V call is TRBV5-1, the J call TRBJ2-1, with 9 bases that match TRBD2. The CDR3 consists of 15 residues. Germline CDR1 is SGHRS and CDR2 is YFSETQ. J gave up 9 bases and V 0 bases, and 7 bases lay outside the gene matches. The CDR3 here is CASSLVASGEAEQFF. The CDR3 nucleotides are TGCGCCAGCAGCTTGGTAGCTAGCGGGGAGGCTGAGCAGTTCTTC.

CDR3 loop: CASSQELPAGGVTDTQYF. The DNA of the CDR3 is TGCGCCAGCAGCCAAGAATTGCCAGCGGGGGGTGTCACAGATACGCAGTATTTT. The rearrangement joins TRBV4-3 to TRBJ2-3; the match to TRBD2 covers 9 bases. Germline V gives CDR1 LGHNA, CDR2 YSLEER. The ends lost 0 bases at V and 2 bases at J; junction bases unmatched: 9. The CDR3 is 18 residues long.

The sample holds a few counts of this clone. V is TRBV14 and J is TRBJ2-5, with unresolved D. CDR1 and CDR2 (germline): SGHDN, FVKESK. The CDR3 loop spans 13 amino acids. With 4 bases removed from V and 5 bases from J, the gap between germline ends came to 11 bases. CDR3 sequence: CASSRQVLETQYF. In nucleotides, the CDR3 is TGTGCCAGCAGCCGTCAGGTTTTGGAGACCCAGTACTTC.

This clone showed up just a few times. The CDR3 sequence is CASSLDRGAGNTIYF. The CDR3 DNA follows: TGCGCCAGCAGCCTCGACAGGGGGGCTGGAAACACCATATATTTT. The rearrangement uses TRBV5-1 and TRBJ1-3; TRBD1 agrees at 9 bases. After removal of 4 bases from V and 2 bases from J, the junction contained 4 bases not matched to a gene. Germline V gives CDR1 SGHRS, CDR2 YFSETQ. The CDR3 is 15 amino acids.

This chain links TRBV10-1 with TRBJ2-7; 9 nucleotides align to TRBD1. The V gene's germline CDR1 is WNHNN and CDR2 SYGVQD (reference sequence). The CDR3 runs 15 residues. V was pared by 4 bases and J by 5 bases, with 9 bases of the junction left unmatched. This chain's CDR3 is CASSGPGQGRDEQYF. The CDR3 nucleotides read TGCGCCAGCAGTGGACCAGGACAGGGGAGAGACGAGCAGTACTTC.

The V gene is TRBV7-6, the J gene TRBJ2-3; 9 bases match TRBD2. J was trimmed by 0 bases and V by 5 bases; bases with no gene match: 9. Germline V CDR1 and CDR2: SGHVS, FNYEAQ. The CDR3 runs 17 residues. The CDR3 reads CASSKAGGDLSTDTQYF. CDR3 DNA sequence: TGTGCCAGCAGCAAAGCGGGGGGCGACCTTAGCACAGATACGCAGTATTTT.

This chain connects TRBV4-3 to TRBJ2-7; a possible D gene is TRBD2 (5 bases). The CDR3 sequence is 13 residues long. Between the trimmed V and J ends, which lost 1 base and 5 bases, there was a span of 9 bases. The germline CDR1 and CDR2 sequences are LGHNA and YSLEER. CDR3 bases: TGCGCCAGCAGCCAAGGTGTCGGGGACGAGCAGTACTTC. This gives the protein CASSQGVGDEQYF.